This T cell receptor (beta chain) originates from a study of shared clonotypes between healthy human individuals. Authors' methods: Filtering differed for immunoSEQ, which gave only junction sequences without quality scores. Sequencing used immunoSEQ multiplex PCR; TCRdb keeps in-frame clones, though not all of them. V, J and clone size are those of that table, while D and trimming were read from the DNA. Among about 1.5 million clones listed, around 98% were seen once. Trimming took off 0 bases at V and 2 bases at J, with 18 bases between the two ends. The CDR3 has 17 amino acids. Germline V CDR1 and CDR2: SGHNT, YYREEE (reference sequence).

The material sequenced was naive CD4+ T cells sorted from blood. The subset here: CD45RA+ positively selected. The chain links TRBV5-4 to TRBJ2-7; D unresolved. This TCR was sampled from a man aged 25 to 40 in good health. CDR3 loop: CASSLGGSKVAPYEQYF. The CDR3 bases are TGTGCCAGCAGCTTGGGGGGATCCAAGGTCGCACCCTACGAGCAGTACTTC.